This record looks at one T cell receptor beta chain sequence and its context. This sample was included in a study of blood T cell repertoires in COVID-19. Study overall: Sites across the United States, Italy and Spain contributed samples from acute and convalescent COVID-19. T cells, B-cell-depleted T cells, or PBMCs provided the cDNA or gDNA that served as material.

TCRdb keeps only in-frame clones here, not all; method: immunoSEQ multiplex PCR. In the table there are more than 100,000 clones, around 87% of which are singletons. Germline V CDR1 and CDR2: SGHTA, FQGNSA. The CDR3 has 18 residues. V was clipped by 1 base and J by 5 bases; unmatched bases: 10. This TCR was recovered from a man aged 65 to 79 with active COVID-19. The chain carries TRBV7-2 and TRBJ2-2, with 10 bases aligning to TRBD2. Sequencing input: peripheral blood. The DNA for the CDR3 is TGTGCCAGCAGCTTAGTCCCCAGCGGGAGGGCCGGAACCGGGGAGCTGTTTTTT. It specifies CASSLVPSGRAGTGELFF. Full variable domain (outside the CDR3, taken from reference TRBV7-2 and TRBJ2-2): GAGVSQSPSNKVTEKGKDVELRCDPISGHTALYWYRQSLGQGLEFLIYFQGNSAPDKSGLPSDRFSAERTGGSVSTLTIQRTQQEDSAVYLCASSLVPSGRAGTGELFFGEGSRLTVL.